This is a list of T cell receptor beta chains from one sample in a study of CD8 T cells in Susac syndrome. MiXCR, applied by TCRdb to the immunoSEQ multiplex PCR reads, yields one record per CDR3 protein. The sample contains approximately 150,000 distinct CDR3 sequences, around 75% of which appear only once. The sample consisted of CD8+ T cells from PBMCs. The receptors were sampled from a human donor with multiple sclerosis. CDR3s include the opening cysteine and the closing phenylalanine or tryptophan. A D gene is named only where the DNA matches it firmly. Expanded clones get a size class; other rows say once, few or many, or leave the size out.

>.|TRBV27|TRBJ2-2|.
TGTGCCAGCAGTTTAATACAGGGAGACACCGGGGAGCTGTTTTTT
CASSLIQGDTGELFF
>.|TRBV23-1|TRBJ1-5|.
TGCGCCAGCAGTCAATGGGGCAGGGATAGCAATCAGCCCCAGCATTTT
CASSQWGRDSNQPQHF
>.|TRBV4-3|TRBJ2-3|.
TGCGCCAGCAGCCAAGGACAAGCTAGCACAGATACGCAGTATTTT
CASSQGQASTDTQYF
>.|TRBV30|TRBJ1-5|TRBD1
TGTGCCTGGAGTAACCCGGGACAGCGGGTTAGCAATCAGCCCCAGCATTTT
CAWSNPGQRVSNQPQHF
>.|TRBV29-1|TRBJ1-4|.
TGCAGCGTTTCTGGGGACGACGCAACTAATGAAAAACTGTTTTTT
CSVSGDDATNEKLFF
>.|TRBV12-3/TRBV12-4|TRBJ2-5|TRBD1
TGTGCCAGCAGTTTAGGTACAGGACAGGCGCAAGAGACCCAGTACTTC
CASSLGTGQAQETQYF
>.|TRBV20-1|TRBJ2-3|TRBD2
TGCAGTGCGGAGGGCCGGGGGGGCACAGATACGCAGTATTTT
CSAEGRGGTDTQYF
>.|TRBV24-1|TRBJ1-1|.
TGTGCCACCAGTGACTCCGGACAGAAGGAAGCTTTCTTT
CATSDSGQKEAFF
>.|TRBV12-3/TRBV12-4|TRBJ1-1|TRBD1
TGTGCCAGCGCATTAGGGACAGAGAACACTGAAGCTTTCTTT
CASALGTENTEAFF
>.|TRBV29-1|TRBJ1-5|.
TGCAGCGCCCTGGCAGGATACAATCAGCCCCAGCATTTT
CSALAGYNQPQHF
>few|TRBV30|TRBJ1-5|.
TGTGCCTGGAGTGTACAGGGCAATCAGCCCCAGCATTTT
CAWSVQGNQPQHF
>.|TRBV20-1|TRBJ2-5|.
TGCAGTGCTAGACTAGCACTGTACCAAGAGACCCAGTACTTC
CSARLALYQETQYF
>.|TRBV13|TRBJ2-3|TRBD1
TGTGCCAGCAGCTTAGTGAACAGGGGGCTGTCAGATACGCAGTATTTT
CASSLVNRGLSDTQYF
>once|TRBV7-9|TRBJ1-3|.
TGTGCCAGCAGCCCGACCACCCTCGGCAGAGGAAACACCATATATTTT
CASSPTTLGRGNTIYF
>.|TRBV7-2|TRBJ2-3|.
TGTGCCAGCAGCATAAACGGCCACCGAGGACATACGCAGTATTTT
CASSINGHRGHTQYF
>.|TRBV9|TRBJ1-2|.
TGTGCCAGCAGCGTAGACGCACACAACTATGGCTACACCTTC
CASSVDAHNYGYTF
>.|TRBV27|TRBJ2-3|.
TGTGCCACCTCCATCCAGTCCACAGATACGCAGTATTTT
CATSIQSTDTQYF
>few|TRBV6-5|TRBJ2-6|.
TGTGCCAGCAGTTACAGGGATTCTGGGGCCAACGTCCTGACTTTC
CASSYRDSGANVLTF
>few|TRBV12-3/TRBV12-4|TRBJ2-1|TRBD2
TGTGCCAGCAGTTTGGGCGGGGGGTACAATGAGCAGTTCTTC
CASSLGGGYNEQFF
>.|TRBV2|TRBJ2-1|.
TGTGCCAGCAGCCCGGTAGGAACCTACAATGAGCAGTTCTTC
CASSPVGTYNEQFF
>.|TRBV2|TRBJ2-1|.
TGTGCCAGCAATGAGGGTTTCAGCTCCTACAATGGGCAGTTCTTC
CASNEGFSSYNGQFF
>.|TRBV4-1|TRBJ1-5|.
TGCGCCAGCAGCCAAGATACAGGGAGCAATCAGCCCCAGCATTTT
CASSQDTGSNQPQHF
>once|TRBV3-1|TRBJ1-1|.
TGTGCCAGCAGCCTTAGACCGATGGGGGGGACTGAAGCTTTCTTT
CASSLRPMGGTEAFF
>.|TRBV7-2|TRBJ1-5|.
TGTGCCAGCAGCTTCTGGTTAGGAGCCCAGCATTTT
CASSFWLGAQHF
>.|TRBV6-5|TRBJ1-4|.
TGTGCCAGCAGTAGGGGGACCTTTGAAAAACTGTTTTTT
CASSRGTFEKLFF
>.|TRBV28|TRBJ1-5|.
TGTGCCAGCAGCGCCGAGGGGGTAATCACTCAGCCCCAGCATTTT
CASSAEGVITQPQHF
>.|TRBV20-1|TRBJ1-3|.
TGCAGTGCTAGAGACCAAGGTGGAAACACCATATATTTT
CSARDQGGNTIYF
>.|TRBV4-1|TRBJ2-7|TRBD1
TGCGCCAGCAGCGCCAGGGGGACCGAGTCCTACGAGCAGTACTTC
CASSARGTESYEQYF
>.|TRBV12-3/TRBV12-4|TRBJ2-5|.
TGTGCCAGCAGTTTCCTCCACCCATCGGCCCAGTACTTC
CASSFLHPSAQYF
>.|TRBV3-1|TRBJ1-1|.
TGTGCCAGCAGCCAAGAGTGGGGGGCCCACACTGAAGCTTTCTTT
CASSQEWGAHTEAFF
>.|TRBV19|TRBJ1-5|.
TGTGCCAGTAGTATGTCCGTGGGCAATCAGCCCCAGCATTTT
CASSMSVGNQPQHF
>few|TRBV4-1|TRBJ1-1|.
TGCGCCAGCAGCCAAGTACTCATGAACACTGAAGCTTTCTTT
CASSQVLMNTEAFF
>.|TRBV19|TRBJ2-3|.
TGTGCCAGTAGTATAGGGGCTAGCGAAAAAGCCGACACAGATACGCAGTATTTT
CASSIGASEKADTDTQYF
>.|TRBV7-9|TRBJ2-6|TRBD2
TGTGCCAGCATTATAGCGGGAGAGGCGGCTGGGGCCAACGTCCTGACTTTC
CASIIAGEAAGANVLTF
>.|TRBV5-8|TRBJ2-1|.
TGTGCCAGCAGCTTGGTTGGCTCAGGATACAATGAGCAGTTCTTC
CASSLVGSGYNEQFF
>.|TRBV19|TRBJ1-5|.
TGTGCCAGTAGTATTTTTGGTGGGGGGCAGCCCCAGCATTTT
CASSIFGGGQPQHF
>.|TRBV3-1|TRBJ2-2|.
TGTGCCAGCAGCCAAGATGACGGGGACACCGGGGAGCTGTTTTTT
CASSQDDGDTGELFF
>.|TRBV13|TRBJ2-2|.
TGTGCCAGCAGCCCCCCTCACGGGGAGCTGTTTTTT
CASSPPHGELFF
>.|TRBV2|TRBJ2-1|TRBD2
TGTGCCAGCAGTGAAGCGGCACCTAGCGGGCTATACAATGAGCAGTTCTTC
CASSEAAPSGLYNEQFF
>.|TRBV20-1|TRBJ2-2|TRBD1
TGCAGTGCTTGGGACAGGGAGTTCACCGGGGAGCTGTTTTTT
CSAWDREFTGELFF
>.|TRBV4-3|TRBJ2-7|.
TGCGCCAGCAGCCAAGACGGAGTGACGGACGAGCAGTACTTC
CASSQDGVTDEQYF
>.|TRBV27|TRBJ1-5|.
TGTGCCAGCAGTTCAACAGGCCCCGATCAGCCCCAGCATTTT
CASSSTGPDQPQHF
>.|TRBV6-5|TRBJ1-3|.
TGTGCCAGCAGTTACTCGAGGGTCTTTGGAAACACCATATATTTT
CASSYSRVFGNTIYF
>.|TRBV6-5|TRBJ2-7|.
TGTGCCAGCAGTTACTCGGGGGAGCAGTACTTC
CASSYSGEQYF
>.|TRBV12-3/TRBV12-4|TRBJ1-1|.
TGTGCCAGCAGTTTAGCGTCACAGAACACTGAAGCTTTCTTT
CASSLASQNTEAFF
>few|TRBV5-1|TRBJ1-1|TRBD1
TGCGCCAGCAGCTTGACGTCCCCGGCAGGGGGCCAAACTGAAGCTTTCTTT
CASSLTSPAGGQTEAFF
>once|TRBV19|TRBJ2-3|.
TGTGCCAGTAGTATAGTAGACACAGCCGAACCCACAGATACGCAGTATTTT
CASSIVDTAEPTDTQYF
>.|TRBV7-9|TRBJ2-1|TRBD2
TGTGCCAGCACCAGCGGGAGGGCCGACAATGAGCAGTTCTTC
CASTSGRADNEQFF
>.|TRBV27|TRBJ2-2|.
TGTGCCAGCAGTTCAAGGCAGGGGTCGGGCGGGGAGCTGTTTTTT
CASSSRQGSGGELFF
>.|TRBV10-3|TRBJ2-1|.
TGTGCCATCAGTGATTCTACAGGGGACTATGAGCAGTTCTTC
CAISDSTGDYEQFF
>.|TRBV14|TRBJ1-1|.
TGTGCCAGCAGCCAAGACTACGGCACTGAAGCTTTCTTT
CASSQDYGTEAFF
>.|TRBV11-2|TRBJ2-1|TRBD1
TGTGCCAGCAGCTTAGGCGCGGAAGGGGGCCATGAGCAGTTCTTC
CASSLGAEGGHEQFF
>.|TRBV3-1|TRBJ1-1|.
TGTGCCAGCACGTACACGCGGGGCACTGAAGCTTTCTTT
CASTYTRGTEAFF
>.|TRBV6-5|TRBJ1-1|TRBD1
TGTGCCAGCAGTTACTTCGGGACAGCCACTGAAGCTTTCTTT
CASSYFGTATEAFF
>.|TRBV7-9|TRBJ1-1|TRBD1
TGTGCCAGCAGGCGACAGGGACAGCACACTGAAGCTTTCTTT
CASRRQGQHTEAFF
>once|TRBV20-1|TRBJ2-7|TRBD2
TGCAGTGCTACCCTTAGCGGGGGGGCCCGCCACTCCTACGAGCAGTACTTC
CSATLSGGARHSYEQYF
>.|TRBV11-2|TRBJ1-2|.
TGTGCCAGCTGGTCAGGGAAAACAGAGAGCTACACCTTC
CASWSGKTESYTF
>.|TRBV4-2|TRBJ2-7|.
TGTGCCAGCAGCCAAAACGGGGGTTACGAGCAGTACTTC
CASSQNGGYEQYF
>.|TRBV7-9|TRBJ2-3|TRBD2
TGTGCCAGCAGCCTGGGACTAGAGGCAGATACGCAGTATTTT
CASSLGLEADTQYF
>.|TRBV4-3|TRBJ2-1|TRBD2
TGCGCCAGCAGCCAAGGGGACTACCCCAATGATGAGCAGTTCTTC
CASSQGDYPNDEQFF